What follows are 19 T cell receptor beta chains derived from one specimen sequenced in a study of regulatory T cells in long-lasting Graves disease (dated by TCRdb to the early 2020s). Interpreted using the paper, the time point label stands for: persistent/refractory GD, antithyroid drugs over 5 years with positive TRAb. For both TCR sequencing and RNA sequencing, RNA was extracted from PBMCs using TRIzol. The method behind the library was multiplex PCR. The listed sequencing device is Illumina HiSeq 4000. To build TCR beta libraries, CDR3 regions were amplified by Arm-PCR using iRepertoire HTBI primers. TCRdb reprocessing: public reads trimmed at Q25 with fastp, clones called with MiXCR, in-frame beta chains kept. Rows are combined by CDR3 protein, so each entry shows the most common genes and DNA. The sample profile shows a few hundred thousand distinct CDR3 sequences; 20% to 25% of them were found once. The ten largest clonotypes hold about an eighth of the sample.

Sequenced material: peripheral blood mononuclear cells (PBMCs), taken when the disease was refractory, from a patient treated with antithyroid drugs. Receptors were obtained from a female donor with Graves disease.

V usage is TRBV7-2 and J usage is TRBJ2-2, with D perhaps matching TRBD1 or TRBD2 (7 bases each). The CDR3 runs to 17 residues. V shed 3 bases and J shed 5 bases, with 19 bases lying between them. Germline CDR1 SGHTA, CDR2 FQGNSA. CDR3 in amino acids: CASSFSGGGALTGELFF. The CDR3 nucleotides are TGTGCCAGCAGCTTCTCAGGGGGGGGCGCTTTGACCGGGGAGCTGTTTTTT.

This clonotype was counted ten times or more. The gene calls are TRBV28 and TRBJ1-1, with 7 bases aligning to TRBD1. The CDR3 has 16 residues. Germline values: CDR1 MDHEN, CDR2 SYDVKM. Trimming removed 7 bases from V and 4 bases from J; junction bases left unmatched: 15. CDR3 DNA: TGTGCCAGCACCCTTTGGGGGCCAGGGGGGACCACTGAAGCTTTCTTT. It yields the protein CASTLWGPGGTTEAFF.

The genes are TRBV7-2 and TRBJ1-1; D unresolved. The CDR3 length is 14 residues. V lost 2 bases to trimming and J lost 6 bases, with 13 bases between them. Germline CDR1 and CDR2: SGHTA and FQGNSA. The CDR3: CASSLYLGWAEAFF. The CDR3 DNA is TGTGCCAGCAGCTTATATCTGGGGTGGGCTGAAGCTTTCTTT.

This chain uses TRBV30 with TRBJ1-2, with 12 bases identical to TRBD1. Germline V CDR1 and CDR2: GTSNPN, SVGIG (reference sequence). CDR3 length: 14 amino acids. V lost 2 bases and J lost 7; bases outside the gene matches: 5. The CDR3 spells CAWSRGQGAAGYTF. The CDR3 bases are TGTGCCTGGAGTAGGGGACAGGGGGCTGCTGGCTACACCTTC.

For this clonotype: This may be a read error, as it is one base from a much larger clone. The chain links TRBV20-1 to TRBJ2-5; 8 positions match TRBD1. The junction had 10 bases not matched to a gene; V was cut back by 4 bases and J by 9 bases. The CDR3 has 13 amino acids. Germline V CDR1 and CDR2: DFQATT, SNEGSKA (reference sequence). In DNA form, the CDR3 reads TGCAGTGCTACCGGGACAGGCGGCGAGGCCCAGTACTTC. It translates to CSATGTGGEAQYF.

This clonotype has a handful of counts. The chain is built from TRBV14 and TRBJ2-5, with D possibly matching TRBD2 (5 bases). V lost 10 bases, J lost 5 bases, and 14 bases lay in between. The length of the CDR3 is 12 residues. CDR1 SGHDN and CDR2 FVKESK come from the germline V gene. The CDR3 sequence is CATFGVRETQYF. CDR3 sequence (DNA): TGTGCCACCTTCGGGGTCCGCGAGACCCAGTACTTC. Looking up the rest from reference TRBV14 and TRBJ2-5 gives the full variable domain: EAGVTQFPSHSVIEKGQTVTLRCDPISGHDNLYWYRRVMGKEIKFLLHFVKESKQDESGMPNNRFLAERTGGTYSTLKVQPAELEDSGVYFCATFGVRETQYFGPGTRLLVL.

This clonotype has more than one count but fewer than ten. This chain links TRBV7-9 with TRBJ2-5; D remains unclear. The V and J ends lost 8 bases and 2 bases respectively, with 9 bases between them. Germline values: CDR1 SEHNR, CDR2 FQNEAQ (reference sequence). This CDR3 has 12 amino acids. CDR3 protein: CASEDGQETQYF. CDR3 nucleotides: TGTGCCAGCGAGGACGGTCAAGAGACCCAGTACTTC.

The chain recombines TRBV7-2 with TRBJ2-7, with D maybe TRBD1 (6 bases). The CDR3 contains 14 residues. The germline V gene encodes CDR1 SGHTA and CDR2 FQGNSA. The V and J ends lost 5 bases and 2 bases respectively, with 13 bases between them. CDR3 amino acids: CASSPQTGPYEQYF. CDR3 coding DNA: TGTGCCAGCAGCCCCCAGACAGGACCCTACGAGCAGTACTTC.

This clonotype was recorded many times. The chain links TRBV15 to TRBJ2-5, with 10 bases identical to TRBD1. The CDR3 loop spans 15 amino acids. In germline, CDR1 is LNHNV, CDR2 YYDKDF (reference sequence). V was pared by 5 bases and J by 5 bases, with 8 bases of the junction left unmatched. DNA for the CDR3: TGTGCCACCAGCCAACGGGACAGGGGCTGGGAGACCCAGTACTTC. It codes for CATSQRDRGWETQYF.

The genes are TRBV5-1 and TRBJ2-1, with D possibly called TRBD1 or TRBD2 (5 bases each). Trimming removed 6 bases at V and 7 bases at J, with 17 bases between. Germline V gene sequence: CDR1 SGHRS, CDR2 YFSETQ. This CDR3 is 14 amino acids long. CDR3 in amino acids: CASNLGTYNNEQFF. CDR3 sequence (DNA): TGCGCCAGCAACCTCGGGACGTACAATAATGAGCAGTTCTTC.

This clonotype was seen only a few times. The V call is TRBV20-1, the J call TRBJ2-5; the D call may be TRBD1 or TRBD2 (5 bases each). CDR1 is DFQATT, CDR2 SNEGSKA, per germline (reference sequence). The CDR3 has 13 residues. V lost 5 bases and J 4 bases, leaving 14 bases between the germline ends. CDR3 sequence reads: CSAGPGPRETQYF. DNA of the CDR3: TGCAGTGCTGGCCCGGGACCCAGAGAGACCCAGTACTTC.

On this clonotype: A much larger clone differs by one base, so this may be a read error. The chain employs TRBV10-3 and TRBJ1-1; 7 bases fit TRBD1. This CDR3 has 15 residues. Germline assignment: CDR1 ENHRY and CDR2 SYGVKD. Written as DNA, the CDR3 is TGTGCCATCAGTAGATCGGGACAGATGAACGCTGAAGCTTTCTTT. Encoded protein: CAISRSGQMNAEAFF.

This clonotype occurred a few times. This sequence joins TRBV29-1 and TRBJ2-1; TRBD1 matches at 9 bases. The trim removed 7 bases at V and 7 bases at J, leaving 5 bases unmatched. The CDR3 loop spans 12 amino acids. Germline CDR1 reads SQVTM; CDR2 reads ANQGSEA. DNA of the CDR3: TGCAGCGACCAGACAGGGGGAAATGAGCAGTTCTTC. Its translation is CSDQTGGNEQFF.

This clonotype appeared many times. The CDR3 region is CASSPPGTTIDIQYF. DNA of the CDR3: TGTGCCAGCAGTCCCCCCGGGACTACGATAGACATTCAGTACTTC. V is TRBV12-3 or TRBV12-4 and J is TRBJ2-4; TRBD2 aligns across 7 bases. The CDR3 runs to 15 residues. V trimming: 5 bases; J trimming: 8 bases; junction bases outside the gene matches: 12.

This sequence joins TRBV2 and TRBJ1-3, with D possibly being TRBD1 (5 bases). The V gene's germline CDR1 is SNHLY and CDR2 FYNNEI. CDR3 length: 15 residues. The CDR3, as DNA: TGTGGGGGCAACAGGTATCCGAACTCTGGAAACACCATATATTTT. It is translated as CGGNRYPNSGNTIYF. Supplemented by reference TRBV2 and TRBJ1-3, the full variable domain reads EPEVTQTPSHQVTQMGQEVILRCVPISNHLYFYWYRQILGQKVEFLVSFYNNEISEKSEIFDDQFSVERPDGSNFTLKIRSTKLEDSAMYFCGGNRYPNSGNTIYFGEGSWLTVV.

This clonotype was seen many times. The rearrangement uses TRBV7-9 and TRBJ1-6; 8 positions match TRBD1. This CDR3 spans 17 amino acids. Germline V gives CDR1 SEHNR, CDR2 FQNEAQ (reference sequence). V trimming: 4 bases; J trimming: 8 bases; junction bases outside the gene matches: 13. DNA of the CDR3: TGTGCCAGCAGCTCCGGGACAGGCAGCTTTTGGGATTCACCCCTCCACTTT. Its protein is CASSSGTGSFWDSPLHF.

A few counts support this clonotype. The rearrangement joins TRBV7-2 to TRBJ2-3, with 7 bases fitting TRBD2. The CDR3 has 15 amino acids. Germline CDR1 SGHTA, CDR2 FQGNSA. The V and J ends lost 6 bases and 2 bases, in that order; junction bases with no gene match: 8. CDR3 coding DNA: TGTGCCAGCAGTGGTGTCGCGGGGGACACAGATACGCAGTATTTT. Translated: CASSGVAGDTDTQYF.

The table lists this clonotype with many counts. This chain links TRBV12-3 or TRBV12-4 with TRBJ2-7, with TRBD2 matching over 7 bases. V shed 8 bases, J shed 3 bases, and the junction held 10 bases outside the gene matches. This CDR3 is 14 amino acids long. CDR3 bases: TGTGCCAGCTCCCCGGGAGGAGGAATCTACGAGCAGTACTTC. Encoded protein: CASSPGGGIYEQYF.

The table lists this clonotype with many counts. The chain has TRBV28 and TRBJ1-3; perhaps TRBD1 as D (5 bases). Germline-derived CDR1 and CDR2 are MDHEN and SYDVKM. V was shortened by 6 bases and J by 0 bases, with 9 bases between the two germline ends. This CDR3 comprises 14 residues. The chain's CDR3 is CASRGGNSGNTIYF. As DNA, the CDR3 is TGTGCCAGCAGGGGGGGAAACTCTGGAAACACCATATATTTT.